One and the same sample provided the 22 T cell receptor beta chains below, sequenced in a study of blood T cell repertoires in COVID-19 (dated by TCRdb to between 2020 and 2021). Receptors were amplified or captured by the immunoSEQ multiplex PCR assay. TCRdb stores this immuneACCESS table with in-frame sequences only. Part of the clones is absent; in the studies checked, under half of the shortfall reflects unresolved V genes, and no reason is known for the rest. For this sample there are about 200,000 clones; around 83% appear just once. The ten largest account for around 9.5% of the sample. Input material: peripheral blood. The source of these receptors is a middle-aged man with active or convalescent COVID-19.

The V gene is TRBV9, the J gene TRBJ1-5; D possibly corresponds to TRBD1 (6 bases). Per germline, CDR1 SGDLS and CDR2 YYNGEE. This CDR3 region has 15 residues. V lost 4 bases to trimming and J lost 2 bases, with 13 bases between them. CDR3 amino acids: CASSSQGHRNQPQHF. CDR3 bases: TGTGCCAGCAGCAGCCAGGGACACCGCAATCAGCCCCAGCATTTT.

The rearrangement joins TRBV7-2 to TRBJ2-1; 7 bases align to TRBD2. Germline lookup yields CDR1 SGHTA and CDR2 FQGNSA. The V segment lost 1 base and the J segment 4 bases; nucleotides outside the gene matches: 7. This CDR3 contains 16 residues. In DNA form, the CDR3 reads TGTGCCAGCAGCTTAGGTCTAGCGGTTAATTACAATGAGCAGTTCTTC. Translation: CASSLGLAVNYNEQFF.

The chain is built from TRBV6-5 and TRBJ1-1; possible D gene TRBD1, 5 bases. Germline lookup yields CDR1 MNHEY and CDR2 SVGAGI. V lost 5 bases, J lost 4 bases, and 14 bases lay in between. CDR3 size: 14 residues. CDR3 DNA sequence: TGTGCCAGCAGTCAGATAGGGGTTAGCACTGAAGCTTTCTTT. Protein product: CASSQIGVSTEAFF.

On this clone: This specimen includes other DNA sequences encoding the same CDR3. This sequence joins TRBV7-2 and TRBJ2-7, with D possibly matching TRBD1 (6 bases). Trimming cost V 5 bases and J 0 bases, with 11 bases left between them. This CDR3 contains 14 residues. The germline V gene encodes CDR1 SGHTA and CDR2 FQGNSA. DNA for the CDR3: TGTGCCAGCAGCCCGCAGGGGAGCTCCTACGAGCAGTACTTC. This codes for CASSPQGSSYEQYF.

This rearrangement joins TRBV5-1 to TRBJ2-7; 8 nucleotides agree with TRBD1. The CDR3 extends over 17 amino acids. Germline CDR1 SGHRS, CDR2 YFSETQ. The V and J ends lost 4 bases and 2 bases, in that order; junction bases with no gene match: 14. The CDR3 region has the DNA TGCGCCAGCAGCACCCCCCAGCACAGGGGGATCGCCTACGAGCAGTACTTC. The encoded protein is CASSTPQHRGIAYEQYF.

CDR3 region: CASSQALVGTANTGELFF. DNA for the CDR3: TGCGCCAGCAGCCAAGCTCTCGTTGGGACAGCGAACACCGGGGAGCTGTTTTTT. V is TRBV4-1 and J is TRBJ2-2; 7 bases line up with TRBD1. This CDR3 is 18 amino acids long. V dropped 1 base and J dropped 0; count of bases not matched to a gene: 8. The germline CDR1 and CDR2 sequences are MGHRA and YSYEKL.

The V gene is TRBV6-2 or TRBV6-3, the J gene TRBJ2-3; D possibly corresponds to TRBD2 (5 bases). Between the trimmed V and J ends, which lost 3 bases and 1 base, there was a span of 14 bases. This CDR3 has 16 amino acids. Germline V CDR1 and CDR2: MNHEY, SVGEGT. The CDR3 protein is CASSYSLTRRTDTQYF. CDR3 coding DNA: TGTGCCAGCAGTTATTCCCTAACTAGACGCACAGATACGCAGTATTTT.

CDR3 sequence reads: CASSLAWWGTGTETQYF. CDR3 DNA sequence: TGTGCCAGCAGCTTAGCGTGGTGGGGGACAGGGACAGAGACCCAGTACTTC. The chain recombines TRBV7-2 with TRBJ2-5; 9 bases agree with TRBD1. V shed 0 bases, J shed 4 bases, and the junction held 9 bases outside the gene matches. Germline V gene lookup returns CDR1 SGHTA and CDR2 FQGNSA. The CDR3 has 17 amino acids.

V and J are TRBV7-9 and TRBJ2-5; D uncertain. The CDR3 runs to 15 residues. Between the trimmed V and J ends, which lost 0 bases and 5 bases, there was a span of 13 bases. The germline V gene has CDR1 SEHNR and CDR2 FQNEAQ (reference sequence). In DNA, the CDR3 is TGTGCCAGCAGCTTAGCGCTGGTAGACGGGGAGACCCAGTACTTC. Amino acids: CASSLALVDGETQYF.

The chain employs TRBV5-1 and TRBJ1-1, with TRBD1 matching 12 bases. Germline V lookup: CDR1 SGHRS, CDR2 YFSETQ. This CDR3 is 18 amino acids long. V lost 4 bases to trimming and J lost 0 bases; unmatched junction nucleotides: 10. DNA for the CDR3: TGCGCCAGCAGCAGTAACCCCGGGACAGGGGGCTTGAACACTGAAGCTTTCTTT. Translation gives CASSSNPGTGGLNTEAFF.

This sequence joins TRBV3-1 (or the pseudogene TRBV3-2) and TRBJ1-1; possibly TRBD1 for D (6 bases). Germline CDR1 LGHDT, CDR2 YNNKEL (reference sequence). V was shortened by 4 bases and J by 4 bases, with 13 bases between the two germline ends. The CDR3 has 14 amino acids. CDR3: CASSPQGAPTEAFF. In DNA, the CDR3 is TGTGCCAGCAGCCCACAGGGTGCCCCCACTGAAGCTTTCTTT.

As DNA, the CDR3 is TGTGCCTGGAGTGTGGGGACAGGGGTGGGCGAAAAACTGTTTTTT. Residues: CAWSVGTGVGEKLFF. V is TRBV30 and J is TRBJ1-4, with TRBD1 matching over 10 bases. Trimming cost V 0 bases and J 8 bases; bases outside gene matches: 6. Germline V gives CDR1 GTSNPN, CDR2 SVGIG (reference sequence). The CDR3 totals 15 residues. Looking up the rest from reference TRBV30 and TRBJ1-4 gives the full variable domain: SQTIHQWPATLVQPVGSPLSLECTVEGTSNPNLYWYRQAAGRGLQLLFYSVGIGQISSEVPQNLSASRPQDRQFILSSKKLLLSDSGFYLCAWSVGTGVGEKLFFGSGTQLSVL.

This sequence joins TRBV6-6 and TRBJ2-2; 7 nucleotides line up with TRBD1. The germline CDR1 and CDR2 sequences are MNHNY and SVGAGI (reference sequence). The CDR3 is 16 residues long. With V trimmed by 5 bases and J by 1 base, 7 bases remained unmatched. The CDR3 protein is CASSQDRPWNTGELFF. The CDR3 nucleotides read TGTGCCAGCAGTCAGGACAGGCCATGGAACACCGGGGAGCTGTTTTTT.

The chain uses TRBV6-5 and TRBJ2-7, with D maybe TRBD2 (5 bases). V lost 2 bases and J 0 bases, leaving 11 bases between the germline ends. Germline lookup yields CDR1 MNHEY and CDR2 SVGAGI. This CDR3 has 15 residues. CDR3 in DNA: TGTGCCAGCAGTTACAAACGGGGAAGCTCCTACGAGCAGTACTTC. It codes for CASSYKRGSSYEQYF.

The chain carries TRBV6-5 and TRBJ2-1, with a possible D match to TRBD2 (6 bases). This CDR3 is built from 12 residues. The V gene lost 6 bases and the J gene lost 4 bases, with 7 bases spanning the gap. The germline gives CDR1 MNHEY, CDR2 SVGAGI. CDR3 residues: CASRGLYNEQFF. CDR3 sequence (DNA): TGTGCCAGCAGGGGACTGTACAATGAGCAGTTCTTC.

This clone was detected ten times or more. The chain carries TRBV4-3 and TRBJ1-2, with D possibly matching TRBD1 (5 bases). Between the trimmed V and J ends, which lost 1 base and 2 bases, there was a span of 14 bases. The CDR3 contains 16 residues. The germline CDR1 and CDR2 sequences are LGHNA and YSLEER. Written as DNA, the CDR3 is TGCGCCAGCAGCCAAGGACGGGGGTTCGGAAACTATGGCTACACCTTC. It yields the protein CASSQGRGFGNYGYTF.

The V call is TRBV29-1, the J call TRBJ1-4, with D perhaps matching TRBD1 (5 bases). The CDR3 has 12 amino acids. CDR1 is SQVTM, CDR2 ANQGSEA, per germline. Trimming cost V 7 bases and J 10 bases, with 16 bases left between them. CDR3 sequence: CSGTQGSGKLFF. DNA for the CDR3: TGCAGCGGGACCCAGGGAAGTGGAAAACTGTTTTTT. Variable domain in full (rest from reference TRBV29-1 and TRBJ1-4): SAVISQKPSRDICQRGTSLTIQCQVDSQVTMMFWYRQQPGQSLTLIATANQGSEATYESGFVIDKFPISRPNLTFSTLTVSNMSPEDSSIYLCSGTQGSGKLFFGSGTQLSVL.

The chain combines TRBV19 with TRBJ2-1, with 9 bases that match TRBD1. V trimming: 4 bases; J trimming: 5 bases; junction bases outside the gene matches: 9. CDR1 and CDR2 (germline): LNHDA, SQIVND (reference sequence). The CDR3 runs to 16 residues. CDR3 loop: CASSKGDRALDNEQFF. The DNA for the CDR3 is TGTGCCAGTAGTAAGGGGGACAGGGCTTTGGACAATGAGCAGTTCTTC.

The chain links TRBV7-6 to TRBJ2-3; TRBD1 aligns across 11 bases. In germline, CDR1 is SGHVS, CDR2 FNYEAQ. This CDR3 has 17 amino acids. The V and J ends lost 1 base and 4 bases, in that order; junction bases with no gene match: 7. CDR3 bases: TGTGCCAGCAGCTTAGTCCCGGACAGGGGGCATTCAGATACGCAGTATTTT. Its protein product is CASSLVPDRGHSDTQYF.

The chain joins TRBV10-2 to TRBJ2-2; D is possibly TRBD2 (5 bases). The V gene's germline CDR1 is WSHSY and CDR2 SAAADI. The V gene lost 2 bases and the J gene lost 4 bases, with 11 bases spanning the gap. CDR3 length: 15 residues. CDR3 DNA sequence: TGCGCCAGCAGTGAGCCCGGGATGCCCACCGGGGAGCTGTTTTTT. It is translated as CASSEPGMPTGELFF.

This chain joins TRBV11-2 and TRBJ1-5; D possibly corresponds to TRBD1 (5 bases). V was clipped by 4 bases and J by 2 bases, with 21 bases between them. This CDR3 spans 18 amino acids. Germline V gene data show CDR1 as SGHAT and CDR2 as FQNNGV. This chain's CDR3 is CASSSTPPGVVGNQPQHF. The CDR3 DNA reads as TGTGCCAGCAGCTCGACACCCCCGGGGGTGGTTGGCAATCAGCCCCAGCATTTT.

J is TRBJ2-1 and V is TRBV5-1, with 7 nucleotides matching TRBD1. The CDR3 covers 15 residues. V lost 0 bases and J lost 5; bases outside the gene matches: 5. CDR1 and CDR2 (germline): SGHRS, YFSETQ. The CDR3 DNA is TGCGCCAGCAGCTTGGGACAGGGAAACCACAATGAGCAGTTCTTC. It yields the protein CASSLGQGNHNEQFF.